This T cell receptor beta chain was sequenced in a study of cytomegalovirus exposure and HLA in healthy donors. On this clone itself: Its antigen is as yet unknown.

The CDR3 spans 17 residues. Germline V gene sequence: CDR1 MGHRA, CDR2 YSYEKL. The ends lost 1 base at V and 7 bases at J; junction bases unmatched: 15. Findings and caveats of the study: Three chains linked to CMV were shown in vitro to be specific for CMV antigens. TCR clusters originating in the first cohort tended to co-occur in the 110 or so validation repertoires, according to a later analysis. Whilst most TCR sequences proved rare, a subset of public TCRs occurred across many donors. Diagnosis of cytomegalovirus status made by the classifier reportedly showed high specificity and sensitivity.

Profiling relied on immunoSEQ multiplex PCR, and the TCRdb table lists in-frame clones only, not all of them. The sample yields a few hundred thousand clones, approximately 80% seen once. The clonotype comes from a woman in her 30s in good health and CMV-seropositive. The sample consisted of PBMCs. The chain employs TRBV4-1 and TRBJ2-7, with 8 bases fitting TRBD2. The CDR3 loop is CASSQGVLAGKLKEQYF. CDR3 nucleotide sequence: TGCGCCAGCAGCCAAGGGGTGTTAGCGGGGAAGCTAAAGGAGCAGTACTTC.